These 11 T cell receptor beta chains were all obtained from the same sample, sequenced in a study of cytomegalovirus exposure and HLA in healthy donors. PCR was performed using 60 Vbeta and 13 Jbeta primers. TCRdb's copy holds only in-frame clones and misses some; the assay was immunoSEQ multiplex PCR. The repertoire has more than 110,000 clones, around 80% of them found once; the top ten carry over 6.5%. Sequenced input: PBMCs. These receptors originate from a man aged 35 to 55 in good health and CMV-seropositive.

This chain links TRBV5-1 with TRBJ2-7; weak D call: TRBD1 (6 bases). V was pared by 5 bases and J by 3 bases, with 15 bases between. Germline CDR1 is SGHRS and CDR2 is YFSETQ. This CDR3 comprises 14 residues. The CDR3, as DNA: TGCGCCAGCAGAACCGGGACAAATAACTACGAGCAGTACTTC. Protein product: CASRTGTNNYEQYF.

The gene calls are TRBV28 and TRBJ1-6, with 8 bases identical to TRBD1. Germline V CDR1 and CDR2: MDHEN, SYDVKM. The CDR3 is made up of 17 amino acids. V shed 2 bases, J shed 7 bases, and the junction held 10 bases outside the gene matches. The DNA of the CDR3 is TGTGCCAGCAGTTTACATTCCGGGGGACAGGTGAATTCACCCCTCCACTTT. Protein: CASSLHSGGQVNSPLHF.

The chain carries TRBV7-2 and TRBJ1-5; D is perhaps TRBD1 (6 bases). This CDR3 comprises 14 residues. The V end was cut by 5 bases, the J end by 3 bases, with 11 bases between. Per germline, CDR1 SGHTA and CDR2 FQGNSA. The DNA for the CDR3 is TGTGCCAGCAGCATAGGGGGGCTCAATCAGCCCCAGCATTTT. Amino acid sequence: CASSIGGLNQPQHF.

CDR3 residues: CASSLERAGGPLGTQYF. The CDR3 bases are TGCGCCAGCAGCTTGGAGAGGGCGGGGGGGCCATTGGGTACGCAGTATTTT. V and J are TRBV5-1 and TRBJ2-3; 9 nucleotides align to TRBD2. Trimming took 0 bases from V and 8 from J; bases not matched to a gene: 13. The CDR3 totals 17 residues. The germline gives CDR1 SGHRS, CDR2 YFSETQ.

V is TRBV15 and J is TRBJ1-5, with a tentative D call TRBD1 (5 bases). Trimming cost V 0 bases and J 10 bases, with 16 bases left between them. Germline V gene lookup returns CDR1 LNHNV and CDR2 YYDKDF (reference sequence). This CDR3 has 15 residues. CDR3 sequence reads: CATSREGGPGSPQHF. The DNA for the CDR3 is TGTGCCACCAGCAGAGAGGGGGGTCCTGGGAGCCCCCAGCATTTT.

Points on this clone: Other DNA sequences in the same sample also yield this CDR3. V and J are TRBV7-9 and TRBJ2-3, with D unresolved. Germline V gives CDR1 SEHNR, CDR2 FQNEAQ (reference sequence). The CDR3 contains 11 residues. With 5 bases removed from V and 3 bases from J, the gap between germline ends came to 3 bases. The CDR3 loop reads CASSLTDTQYF. DNA of the CDR3: TGTGCCAGCAGCCTGACAGATACGCAGTATTTT.

The chain combines TRBV5-4 with TRBJ1-1; no clear D. V shed 4 bases and J shed 3 bases, with 16 bases lying between them. From germline, CDR1 is SGHNT and CDR2 YYREEE (reference sequence). The CDR3 contains 15 residues. The chain's CDR3 is CASSPPPGWDTEAFF. The CDR3 DNA sequence: TGTGCCAGCAGCCCCCCACCGGGGTGGGACACTGAAGCTTTCTTT.

For the CDR3, the DNA is TGCGCCAGCAGCCTGGGACCCGGCCAGGAGGGAATCGGGGAGCTGTTTTTT. It encodes CASSLGPGQEGIGELFF. The gene calls are TRBV5-1 and TRBJ2-2; D is possibly TRBD2 (6 bases). Germline V gene data show CDR1 as SGHRS and CDR2 as YFSETQ. Trimming removed 4 bases from V and 7 bases from J, with 23 bases in between. CDR3 length: 17 residues.

The chain has TRBV29-1 and TRBJ2-3; 8 bases fit TRBD2. Germline CDR1 is SQVTM and CDR2 is ANQGSEA. The CDR3 is made up of 13 amino acids. The CDR3 DNA reads TGCAGTGGGGGGACTAGTGCCCCAGATACGCAGTATTTT. It specifies CSGGTSAPDTQYF.

The gene calls are TRBV14 and TRBJ2-7; the D is unclear. The CDR3 loop spans 15 amino acids. The V gene's germline CDR1 is SGHDN and CDR2 FVKESK. The V end was cut by 0 bases, the J end by 3 bases, with 12 bases between. The CDR3 nucleotides are TGTGCCAGCAGCCAAGACCGCGCATCGCTCTACGAGCAGTACTTC. The encoded protein is CASSQDRASLYEQYF.

The chain uses TRBV9 and TRBJ2-2, with TRBD1 identical over 8 bases. Germline CDR1 and CDR2: SGDLS and YYNGEE. V gave up 3 bases and J gave up 1 base; unmatched junction bases: 2. The CDR3 sequence is 15 residues long. The CDR3 DNA reads as TGTGCCAGCAGCGCGGGGACAGGGAACACCGGGGAGCTGTTTTTT. Its translation: CASSAGTGNTGELFF.